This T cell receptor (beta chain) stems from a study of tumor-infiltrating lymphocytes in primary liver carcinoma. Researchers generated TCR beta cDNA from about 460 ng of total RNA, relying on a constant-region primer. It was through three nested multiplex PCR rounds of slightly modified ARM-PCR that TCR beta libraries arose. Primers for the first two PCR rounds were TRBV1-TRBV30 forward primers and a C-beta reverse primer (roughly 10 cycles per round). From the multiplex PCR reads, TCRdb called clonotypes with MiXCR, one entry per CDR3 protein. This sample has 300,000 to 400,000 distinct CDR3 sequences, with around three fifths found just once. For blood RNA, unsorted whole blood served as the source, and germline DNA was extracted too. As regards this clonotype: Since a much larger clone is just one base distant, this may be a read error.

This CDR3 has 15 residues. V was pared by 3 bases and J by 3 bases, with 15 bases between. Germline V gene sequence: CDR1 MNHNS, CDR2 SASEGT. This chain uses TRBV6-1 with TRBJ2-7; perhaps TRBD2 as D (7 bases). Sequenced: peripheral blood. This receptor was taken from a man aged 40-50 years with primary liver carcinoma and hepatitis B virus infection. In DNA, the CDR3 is TGTGCCAGCAGTGAGGTCAAGGGGGGGGGCTACGAGCAGTACTTC. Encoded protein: CASSEVKGGGYEQYF.